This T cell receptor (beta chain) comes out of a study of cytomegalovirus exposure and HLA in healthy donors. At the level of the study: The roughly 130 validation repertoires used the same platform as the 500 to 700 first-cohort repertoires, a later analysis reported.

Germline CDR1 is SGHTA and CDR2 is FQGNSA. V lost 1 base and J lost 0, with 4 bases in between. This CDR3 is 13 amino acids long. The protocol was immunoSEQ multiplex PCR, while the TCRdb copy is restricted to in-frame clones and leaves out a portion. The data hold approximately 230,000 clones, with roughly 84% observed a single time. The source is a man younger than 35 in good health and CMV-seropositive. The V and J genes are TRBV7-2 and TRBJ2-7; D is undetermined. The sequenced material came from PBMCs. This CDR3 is CASSLVPSYEQYF. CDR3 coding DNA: TGTGCCAGCAGCTTAGTTCCCTCCTACGAGCAGTACTTC. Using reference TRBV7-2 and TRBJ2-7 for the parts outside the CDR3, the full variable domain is GAGVSQSPSNKVTEKGKDVELRCDPISGHTALYWYRQSLGQGLEFLIYFQGNSAPDKSGLPSDRFSAERTGGSVSTLTIQRTQQEDSAVYLCASSLVPSYEQYFGPGTRLTVT.